The 27 T cell receptor beta chains listed next were all sequenced from one sample in a study of response to subunit inactivated influenza vaccine (dated by TCRdb to the late 2010s). To prepare the library, RT-PCR was applied. Instrument used: Illumina HiSeq 2500. TCRdb reprocessing: public reads trimmed at Q25 with fastp, clones called with MiXCR, in-frame beta chains kept. CDR3 protein sequences are deduplicated, and each keeps its most common genes and DNA. For this sample there are about 530,000 distinct CDR3 sequences; 12% appear just once. The ten most abundant clones make up 9.5% to 13% of the sample. Sample: PBMCs from blood, taken on the day of vaccination. Every receptor here comes from a man aged 45-65 years who received an inactivated influenza vaccine. Donor details come from another sample of the same person, matched by shared clones.

This clonotype has just a few counts. This rearrangement joins TRBV9 to TRBJ1-2; D remains unclear. From germline, CDR1 is SGDLS and CDR2 YYNGEE. Trimming shortened V by 4 bases and J by 7 bases, and 14 bases separated the two germline ends. This CDR3 is built from 13 residues. DNA for the CDR3: TGTGCCAGCAGCCTCGCCCACGGCAGTGGCTACACCTTC. It encodes CASSLAHGSGYTF.

This chain connects TRBV11-2 to TRBJ1-6; D gene uncertain. V lost 1 base and J lost 6, with 10 bases in between. This CDR3 comprises 15 residues. CDR1 is SGHAT and CDR2 is FQNNGV in the germline V gene. CDR3 sequence reads: CASSLALPINSPLHF. The CDR3 region has the DNA TGTGCCAGCAGCTTAGCCCTTCCGATTAATTCACCCCTCCACTTT.

This clonotype was observed a handful of times. The rearrangement links TRBV12-3 or TRBV12-4 to TRBJ1-2; D unresolved. Trimming stripped 8 bases from V and 4 bases from J, with 14 bases between. The CDR3 length is 13 residues. Here the CDR3 reads CASLGLGPYGYTF. CDR3 nucleotides: TGTGCCAGCCTCGGGCTGGGCCCCTATGGCTACACCTTC.

This clonotype was detected only a few times. The CDR3 DNA is TGCAGCGCCCGAACCACTAGCGGGGCCAGCACAGATACGCAGTATTTT. It yields the protein CSARTTSGASTDTQYF. This chain links TRBV29-1 with TRBJ2-3, with 10 positions matching TRBD2. This CDR3 has 16 amino acids. The V gene's germline CDR1 is SQVTM and CDR2 ANQGSEA. V gave up 7 bases and J gave up 0 bases; unmatched junction bases: 10.

This clonotype was counted at least ten times. This chain connects TRBV12-3 or TRBV12-4 to TRBJ2-1; D may be TRBD2 (6 bases). V lost 5 bases, J lost 4 bases, and 9 bases lay in between. The CDR3 extends over 13 amino acids. The CDR3 DNA sequence: TGTGCCAGCAGTCCCGGGGGATACAATGAGCAGTTCTTC. Translating it yields CASSPGGYNEQFF.

The table lists this clonotype with many counts. The gene calls are TRBV10-3 and TRBJ2-3, with 9 bases that match TRBD1. V was pared by 4 bases and J by 6 bases, with 11 bases of the junction left unmatched. The germline V gene encodes CDR1 ENHRY and CDR2 SYGVKD. This CDR3 has 16 amino acids. In DNA, the CDR3 is TGTGCCATCAGTGCTGGCGTGACAGGGGGTATGGATACGCAGTATTTT. This codes for CAISAGVTGGMDTQYF.

This clonotype has only a few counts. The genes are TRBV7-9 and TRBJ2-3, with 11 bases matching TRBD2. CDR1 and CDR2 from the germline V gene are SEHNR and FQNEAQ (reference sequence). The CDR3 contains 16 residues. The junction had 8 bases not matched to a gene; V was cut back by 5 bases and J by 4 bases. The CDR3 DNA sequence: TGTGCCAGCAGCCCGCCGGGACTAGCGGTCCCAGATACGCAGTATTTT. This sequence encodes CASSPPGLAVPDTQYF.

This clonotype has a count of ten or more. V is TRBV5-1 and J is TRBJ2-3; D uncertain. Germline CDR1 SGHRS, CDR2 YFSETQ. Trimming removed 0 bases from V and 2 bases from J, with 10 bases in between. The length of the CDR3 is 15 residues. The CDR3 nucleotides read TGCGCCAGCAGCTTGGGACAAACAGACACAGATACGCAGTATTTT. Residues: CASSLGQTDTDTQYF.

This clonotype occurred a few times. This chain uses TRBV3-1 with TRBJ1-2; TRBD1 matches 7 bases. Germline V gene data show CDR1 as LGHDT and CDR2 as YNNKEL (reference sequence). J gave up 7 bases and V 4 bases, and 3 bases lay outside the gene matches. The CDR3 loop spans 12 amino acids. The CDR3 reads CASSPRDSGYTF. The CDR3 bases are TGTGCCAGCAGCCCCCGGGACAGTGGCTACACCTTC.

This clonotype was observed many times. The rearrangement uses TRBV18 and TRBJ2-4, with TRBD1 matching over 9 bases. Germline V lookup: CDR1 KGHSH, CDR2 LQKENI. CDR3 length equals 18 residues. V dropped 5 bases and J dropped 0; count of bases not matched to a gene: 11. DNA for the CDR3: TGTGCCAGCTCAGGTCCCGGGACAGGGATTGAAGCCAAAAACATTCAGTACTTC. Translating it yields CASSGPGTGIEAKNIQYF.

This chain's CDR3 is CASSSYPGDSYEQYF. DNA for the CDR3: TGTGCCAGCAGCTCATATCCGGGGGACAGCTACGAGCAGTACTTC. The chain employs TRBV6-2 or TRBV6-3 and TRBJ2-7, with D perhaps matching TRBD1 (7 bases). Trimming cost V 6 bases and J 3 bases, with 18 bases left between them. The CDR3 is 15 residues long. CDR1 and CDR2 from the germline V gene are MNHEY and SVGEGT.

This clonotype was counted between two and nine times. The V gene is TRBV20-1, the J gene TRBJ2-1; 10 bases line up with TRBD2. The CDR3 loop spans 14 amino acids. Germline V CDR1 and CDR2: DFQATT, SNEGSKA (reference sequence). The V and J ends lost 8 bases and 3 bases, in that order; junction bases with no gene match: 7. CDR3 coding DNA: TGCAGTCTTGAACTAGCGGGGAGCTACAATGAGCAGTTCTTC. It codes for CSLELAGSYNEQFF.

The chain uses TRBV25-1 and TRBJ2-7, with D maybe TRBD1 (7 bases). The V gene's germline CDR1 is MGHDK and CDR2 SYGVNS. The CDR3 length is 15 residues. The V end was cut by 0 bases, the J end by 3 bases, with 12 bases between. The CDR3 protein is CASSEYLQGGYEQYF. The CDR3, as DNA: TGTGCCAGCAGTGAATATCTCCAGGGGGGCTACGAGCAGTACTTC.

This clonotype was seen a few times. The chain joins TRBV9 to TRBJ1-4; D perhaps matches TRBD1 (5 bases). CDR3 length equals 15 residues. CDR1 and CDR2 from the germline V gene are SGDLS and YYNGEE. Trimming shortened V by 0 bases and J by 6 bases, and 12 bases separated the two germline ends. The DNA for the CDR3 is TGTGCCAGCAGCGTAGCAGACAGTCGCTATGAAAAACTGTTTTTT. Amino acids: CASSVADSRYEKLFF.

This clonotype was found a few times. The CDR3 nucleotides read TGCGCCAGCAGCAGATGGACAGGGCTTAGCACAGATACGCAGTATTTT. Its protein product is CASSRWTGLSTDTQYF. The chain uses TRBV4-3 and TRBJ2-3; TRBD1 matches 8 bases. The CDR3 has 16 amino acids. Germline CDR1 is LGHNA and CDR2 is YSLEER. V gave up 5 bases and J gave up 0 bases; unmatched junction bases: 7.

The gene calls are TRBV28 and TRBJ1-5; 9 nucleotides match TRBD1. V trimming: 2 bases; J trimming: 6 bases; junction bases outside the gene matches: 5. Germline V gene sequence: CDR1 MDHEN, CDR2 SYDVKM. The CDR3 runs to 15 residues. The CDR3 protein is CASSLVWGQGQPQHF. The DNA for the CDR3 is TGTGCCAGCAGTTTAGTATGGGGACAGGGTCAGCCCCAGCATTTT.

The genes are TRBV7-2 and TRBJ2-7; D unresolved. This CDR3 spans 14 amino acids. V gave up 5 bases and J gave up 2 bases, with 13 bases separating them. Germline CDR1 reads SGHTA; CDR2 reads FQGNSA. The CDR3 DNA reads as TGTGCCAGCAGCCCCTCCGATCCCCCCTACGAGCAGTACTTC. It specifies CASSPSDPPYEQYF.

This clonotype appeared many times. J is TRBJ2-2 and V is TRBV6-2 or TRBV6-3, with D perhaps TRBD2 (7 bases). V lost 4 bases to trimming and J lost 3 bases, with 18 bases between them. From germline, CDR1 is MNHEY and CDR2 SVGEGT. This CDR3 spans 17 amino acids. The CDR3 reads CASSSAWGGRDTGELFF. The DNA of the CDR3 is TGTGCCAGCAGTTCGGCGTGGGGGGGCCGAGACACCGGGGAGCTGTTTTTT.

The sample holds a few counts of this clonotype. The chain is built from TRBV10-3 and TRBJ2-3; D is undetermined. The germline V gene has CDR1 ENHRY and CDR2 SYGVKD. The CDR3 has 12 residues. Trimming cost V 9 bases and J 0 bases, with 7 bases left between them. The CDR3 DNA is TGTGCCATAATGGACAGCACAGATACGCAGTATTTT. Translation: CAIMDSTDTQYF.

The chain uses TRBV11-1 and TRBJ2-5; 12 positions match TRBD2. Germline V gene sequence: CDR1 SGHAT, CDR2 FQDESV (reference sequence). V shed 5 bases, J shed 2 bases, and the junction held 15 bases outside the gene matches. The CDR3 is made up of 19 amino acids. The CDR3, as DNA: TGTGCCAGCAGCCCCAACCCTGGGAGGACTAGCGGGAAACAAGAGACCCAGTACTTC. It yields the protein CASSPNPGRTSGKQETQYF.

This clonotype was observed many times. The chain recombines TRBV18 with TRBJ2-7, with D possibly being TRBD2 (6 bases). This CDR3 is built from 13 residues. Trimming removed 8 bases at V and 2 bases at J, with 13 bases between. Per the germline V gene, CDR1 is KGHSH and CDR2 is LQKENI. The CDR3 DNA is TGTGCCAGCAGCCCCCCTAGCGCCTACGAGCAGTACTTC. Its translation is CASSPPSAYEQYF.

This sequence joins TRBV29-1 and TRBJ2-7; 12 nucleotides agree with TRBD2. This CDR3 region has 15 residues. Germline V gives CDR1 SQVTM, CDR2 ANQGSEA. V lost 4 bases and J lost 6; bases outside the gene matches: 10. This CDR3 is CSVGATSGSTVEQYF. The DNA for the CDR3 is TGCAGCGTTGGGGCGACTAGCGGGAGTACGGTCGAGCAGTACTTC.

The V call is TRBV6-1, the J call TRBJ2-2; TRBD2 is a possible D gene (5 bases). The CDR3 covers 17 residues. Trimming stripped 7 bases from V and 3 bases from J, with 21 bases between. Germline V lookup: CDR1 MNHNS, CDR2 SASEGT. The CDR3 protein is CASTEVWGFEDTGELFF. The CDR3 nucleotides read TGTGCCAGCACGGAGGTCTGGGGTTTCGAAGACACCGGGGAGCTGTTTTTT.

The V gene is TRBV5-6, the J gene TRBJ1-5, with a tentative D call TRBD1 (5 bases). This CDR3 spans 14 amino acids. V lost 2 bases, J lost 3 bases, and 9 bases lay in between. CDR1 and CDR2 from the germline V gene are SGHDT and YYEEEE. Here the CDR3 DNA reads TGTGCCAGCAGCTTCCGGGGCCACAATCAGCCCCAGCATTTT. The encoded protein is CASSFRGHNQPQHF.

CDR3 DNA sequence: TGTGCCAGCAGTTTTTACCGGGGGGCCGCCTTCGAGCAGTACTTC. The encoded protein is CASSFYRGAAFEQYF. The chain couples TRBV27 to TRBJ2-7; maybe TRBD2 (7 bases). There are 15 residues in the CDR3. In germline, CDR1 is MNHEY, CDR2 SMNVEV (reference sequence). V gave up 3 bases and J gave up 6 bases, with 18 bases separating them.

This clonotype was detected a few times. The chain employs TRBV5-1 and TRBJ2-4; 7 bases agree with TRBD2. The length of the CDR3 is 16 residues. The J segment lost 2 bases and the V segment lost 0 bases, leaving 5 bases of the junction unmatched. Germline V CDR1 and CDR2: SGHRS, YFSETQ. For the CDR3, the DNA is TGCGCCAGCAGCTTGGGGGGGGGAGAACCCAAAAACATTCAGTACTTC. As protein: CASSLGGGEPKNIQYF.

The chain combines TRBV9 with TRBJ1-1; D gene uncertain. In germline, CDR1 is SGDLS, CDR2 YYNGEE. The CDR3 totals 15 residues. V lost 5 bases and J 2 bases, leaving 16 bases between the germline ends. The CDR3 sequence is CASSVSLTHNTEAFF. The CDR3, as DNA: TGTGCCAGCAGTGTATCCTTGACGCATAACACTGAAGCTTTCTTT.